A single sample gave rise to the 24 T cell receptor beta chains below, sequenced in a study of OX40 agonist ivuxolimab in advanced cancers. Libraries were prepared by immunoSEQ multiplex PCR; TCRdb keeps only in-frame clonotypes and omits some of them. Of 40,000 to 45,000 clones detected, around 89% appear once; the ten largest clones hold 6%. Sequencing was performed on CD4+ or CD8+ T cells sorted from blood, taken in a trial of the OX40 agonist ivuxolimab. The receptors were gathered from an adult with an advanced solid tumor such as melanoma, head and neck, liver or kidney cancer.

V usage is TRBV27 and J usage is TRBJ2-1; 7 bases match TRBD2. Germline CDR1 and CDR2: MNHEY and SMNVEV (reference sequence). J lost 4 bases, V lost 5 bases, and 14 bases had no gene match. This CDR3 contains 17 residues. The CDR3 region has the DNA TGTGCCAGCAGTCCCCAATACTCTAGCGGAGAATACAATGAGCAGTTCTTC. It specifies CASSPQYSSGEYNEQFF.

The sample holds one count of this clone. V and J are TRBV5-1 and TRBJ2-7, with TRBD2 matching over 9 bases. Unmatched junction bases numbered 15, after V lost 5 bases and J lost 0 bases. Germline V gene lookup returns CDR1 SGHRS and CDR2 YFSETQ. This CDR3 spans 18 amino acids. The chain's CDR3 is CASSRTSAATSSSYEQYF. CDR3 nucleotides: TGCGCCAGCAGTAGGACTAGCGCCGCTACGAGTAGCTCCTACGAGCAGTACTTC.

This clone has more than one count but fewer than ten. The chain recombines TRBV10-1 with TRBJ2-7; 7 bases align to TRBD2. CDR1 and CDR2 from the germline V gene are WNHNN and SYGVQD (reference sequence). The CDR3 contains 15 residues. Trimming at V came to 6 bases and at J to 0 bases, leaving 8 bases not matched to a gene. This CDR3 reads CASRDTGTTSYEQYF. The CDR3 coding sequence is TGCGCCAGCAGGGATACCGGGACTACCTCCTACGAGCAGTACTTC.

The chain joins TRBV4-1 to TRBJ2-3; D is perhaps TRBD2 (6 bases). V was shortened by 5 bases and J by 5 bases, with 20 bases between the two germline ends. The CDR3 spans 16 residues. Germline V CDR1 and CDR2: MGHRA, YSYEKL. The DNA of the CDR3 is TGCGCCAGCAGCTACTTTGAGGGAGGCCGTGGAGATACGCAGTATTTT. Translated: CASSYFEGGRGDTQYF.

This sequence joins TRBV7-8 and TRBJ1-2; D is uncertain. The V gene's germline CDR1 is SGHVS and CDR2 FQNEAQ. The V gene lost 3 bases and the J gene lost 4 bases, with 15 bases spanning the gap. This CDR3 spans 15 amino acids. The CDR3 coding sequence is TGTGCCAGCAGCTTTGAAGGCACTACCATCTATGGCTACACCTTC. Translating gives CASSFEGTTIYGYTF.

This clone was detected a few times. J is TRBJ2-7 and V is TRBV19; 8 nucleotides line up with TRBD1. The germline V gene has CDR1 LNHDA and CDR2 SQIVND (reference sequence). V trimming: 5 bases; J trimming: 6 bases; junction bases outside the gene matches: 9. This CDR3 is 14 amino acids long. The CDR3 is CASSPPDREAEQYF. The CDR3 DNA is TGTGCCAGTAGTCCTCCGGACAGGGAGGCCGAGCAGTACTTC.

The chain has TRBV5-6 and TRBJ2-2; D might be TRBD2 (6 bases). The CDR3 runs to 14 residues. Germline lookup yields CDR1 SGHDT and CDR2 YYEEEE. Trimming cost V 0 bases and J 3 bases, with 6 bases left between them. CDR3 in amino acids: CASSLAGDTGELFF. The CDR3 coding sequence is TGTGCCAGCAGCTTGGCGGGAGACACCGGGGAGCTGTTTTTT.

This chain uses TRBV7-4 with TRBJ2-7, with unresolved D. V was shortened by 5 bases and J by 3 bases, with 8 bases between the two germline ends. The CDR3 contains 12 residues. Germline-derived CDR1 and CDR2 are SGHVT and SQSDAQ. As DNA, the CDR3 is TGTGCCAGCAGCGAACCGTGCTACGAGCAGTACTTC. Protein product: CASSEPCYEQYF.

This clone was counted between two and nine times. V is TRBV7-2 and J is TRBJ1-2; unclear D gene. Deletions cut 0 bases from V and 2 bases from J, with 4 bases between. Germline V gives CDR1 SGHTA, CDR2 FQGNSA. The CDR3 covers 13 residues. The CDR3: CASSLAGNYGYTF. CDR3 coding DNA: TGTGCCAGCAGCTTAGCTGGGAACTATGGCTACACCTTC.

The rearrangement uses TRBV18 and TRBJ2-1, with D unclear. This CDR3 is built from 12 residues. Trimming left V 5 bases short and J 3 bases short, with 5 bases between. Germline-derived CDR1 and CDR2 are KGHSH and LQKENI. CDR3 DNA sequence: TGTGCCAGCTCATCAGTCTACAATGAGCAGTTCTTC. The encoded protein is CASSSVYNEQFF.

This chain links TRBV27 with TRBJ1-2, with D perhaps TRBD1 (6 bases). The CDR3 is 16 amino acids. With 0 bases removed from V and 4 bases from J, the gap between germline ends came to 15 bases. Germline CDR1 reads MNHEY; CDR2 reads SMNVEV (reference sequence). The CDR3 is CASSLSVWGGGYGYTF. The CDR3 nucleotides are TGTGCCAGCAGTTTATCGGTTTGGGGGGGCGGCTATGGCTACACCTTC.

The chain is built from TRBV27 and TRBJ1-4; the D gene is possibly TRBD1 (5 bases). The CDR3 runs to 14 residues. CDR1 is MNHEY and CDR2 is SMNVEV in the germline V gene (reference sequence). V was shortened by 0 bases and J by 13 bases, with 15 bases between the two germline ends. The CDR3 loop is CASSLSFLGGGLFF. Here the CDR3 DNA reads TGTGCCAGCAGTTTATCATTTCTGGGGGGAGGACTGTTTTTT. Based on the CDR3 plus reference TRBV27 and TRBJ1-4, the full variable domain is EAQVTQNPRYLITVTGKKLTVTCSQNMNHEYMSWYRQDPGLGLRQIYYSMNVEVTDKGDVPEGYKVSRKEKRNFPLILESPSPNQTSLYFCASSLSFLGGGLFFGSGTQLSVL.

The J gene is TRBJ2-3, the V gene TRBV7-6; 12 bases match TRBD2. CDR1 SGHVS and CDR2 FNYEAQ come from the germline V gene. V was pared by 5 bases and J by 0 bases, with 12 bases of the junction left unmatched. The CDR3 spans 19 residues. CDR3 protein: CASSTGLAGKMASTDTQYF. CDR3 bases: TGTGCCAGCAGCACGGGACTAGCGGGCAAGATGGCTAGCACAGATACGCAGTATTTT. The whole variable domain, remainder taken from reference TRBV7-6 and TRBJ2-3, is GAGVSQSPRYKVTKRGQDVALRCDPISGHVSLYWYRQALGQGPEFLTYFNYEAQQDKSGLPNDRFSAERPEGSISTLTIQRTEQRDSAMYRCASSTGLAGKMASTDTQYFGPGTRLTVL.

The chain has TRBV5-1 and TRBJ2-4; TRBD1 matches at 9 bases. Germline V gene sequence: CDR1 SGHRS, CDR2 YFSETQ. With 0 bases clipped from V and 6 bases from J, the junction kept 7 bases outside the gene matches. The CDR3 has 16 residues. CDR3 in amino acids: CASSLDNRGRVNIQYF. In nucleotides, the CDR3 is TGCGCCAGCAGCTTGGATAACAGGGGGCGAGTAAACATTCAGTACTTC.

This chain uses TRBV28 with TRBJ1-4; D gene uncertain. The CDR3 runs 12 residues. V lost 3 bases to trimming and J lost 14 bases, with 13 bases between them. Germline V lookup: CDR1 MDHEN, CDR2 SYDVKM. The CDR3, as DNA: TGTGCCAGCAGTTTGACTGATGAAAGGCTGTTTTTT. This translates into CASSLTDERLFF. Based on the CDR3 plus reference TRBV28 and TRBJ1-4, the full variable domain is DVKVTQSSRYLVKRTGEKVFLECVQDMDHENMFWYRQDPGLGLRLIYFSYDVKMKEKGDIPEGYSVSREKKERFSLILESASTNQTSMYLCASSLTDERLFFGSGTQLSVL.

The chain joins TRBV11-2 to TRBJ1-1; no clear D. Germline V gene sequence: CDR1 SGHAT, CDR2 FQNNGV. This CDR3 is 13 amino acids long. The germline V and J ends were trimmed by 4 bases and 0 bases, with 6 bases remaining between them. DNA for the CDR3: TGTGCCAGCAGCTCTGGCGTGAACACTGAAGCTTTCTTT. Protein: CASSSGVNTEAFF.

This rearrangement joins TRBV5-6 to TRBJ2-1, with 8 bases that match TRBD2. The CDR3 runs to 17 residues. V was clipped by 3 bases and J by 4 bases; unmatched bases: 12. Germline values: CDR1 SGHDT, CDR2 YYEEEE. The CDR3 region has the DNA TGTGCCAGCAGCTGGAGGTTAGTTAGCGGGATATACAATGAGCAGTTCTTC. Translated: CASSWRLVSGIYNEQFF.

Written as DNA, the CDR3 is TGTGCCAGCTCGGCTTATCTTCTGAGCGGGAACACCGGGGAGCTGTTTTTT. It translates to CASSAYLLSGNTGELFF. The V gene is TRBV18, the J gene TRBJ2-2, with a weak D call TRBD2 (5 bases). V gave up 6 bases and J gave up 1 base, with 18 bases separating them. This CDR3 is built from 17 residues. Germline CDR1 is KGHSH and CDR2 is LQKENI.

The chain links TRBV5-4 to TRBJ2-2; perhaps TRBD2 as D (5 bases). Germline CDR1 and CDR2: SGHNT and YYREEE (reference sequence). The V gene lost 3 bases and the J gene lost 7 bases, with 19 bases spanning the gap. This CDR3 has 16 amino acids. The CDR3 region is CASSSSRAATRGELFF. In nucleotides, the CDR3 is TGTGCCAGCAGCTCCTCCCGAGCGGCTACACGCGGGGAGCTGTTTTTT.

The table lists this clone with a few counts. The V call is TRBV5-8, the J call TRBJ1-2; the D is unclear. This CDR3 spans 10 amino acids. V was shortened by 1 base and J by 9 bases, with 4 bases between the two germline ends. Germline V gives CDR1 SGHTS, CDR2 YDEGEE. CDR3 coding DNA: TGTGCCAGCAGCTTGCACCGCTACACCTTC. Protein: CASSLHRYTF.

The gene calls are TRBV9 and TRBJ2-2; 9 bases line up with TRBD2. The V and J ends lost 4 bases and 3 bases, in that order; junction bases with no gene match: 7. CDR1 SGDLS and CDR2 YYNGEE come from the germline V gene. CDR3 length equals 16 residues. The CDR3 protein is CASSSLSGSDTGELFF. The CDR3 bases are TGTGCCAGCAGCTCCCTTAGCGGGAGCGACACCGGGGAGCTGTTTTTT.

The chain joins TRBV27 to TRBJ2-2; D gene uncertain. Germline assignment: CDR1 MNHEY and CDR2 SMNVEV (reference sequence). V was trimmed by 0 bases and J by 6 bases, leaving 8 bases between them. The CDR3 is 14 amino acids. The CDR3 region is CASSLSIGSGELFF. The CDR3, as DNA: TGTGCCAGCAGTTTATCGATTGGCTCCGGGGAGCTGTTTTTT.

This clone has only one observation. This chain joins TRBV9 and TRBJ2-7, with 9 bases identical to TRBD2. Germline assignment: CDR1 SGDLS and CDR2 YYNGEE. V shed 3 bases, J shed 0 bases, and the junction held 1 base outside the gene matches. The CDR3 runs to 14 residues. CDR3 in DNA: TGTGCCAGCAGCGCTAGCGGGATCTCCTACGAGCAGTACTTC. It is translated as CASSASGISYEQYF.

The chain couples TRBV11-2 to TRBJ2-2; 9 nucleotides line up with TRBD1. The V segment lost 1 base and the J segment 5 bases; nucleotides outside the gene matches: 8. The length of the CDR3 is 17 residues. From germline, CDR1 is SGHAT and CDR2 FQNNGV. The CDR3 DNA reads as TGTGCCAGCAGCTTAGCAAGACCGGGACAGGGTACCGGGGAGCTGTTTTTT. Residues: CASSLARPGQGTGELFF.